These 8 T cell receptor beta chains were sequenced from one sample in a study of CD8+CD57+ T cells in acquired aplastic anemia. Profiles of TCR beta VDJ and CDR3 were generated from a genomic DNA template. TCRdb reprocessed the reads with MiXCR, giving one entry per CDR3 protein. Of hundreds of thousands of distinct CDR3 sequences in the sample, approximately 70% were seen once. Sequencing input: sorted CD4+, CD8+, or CD8+CD57+ T cells (not recorded which) from PBMCs. Receptors originate from a human donor in good health, serving as a control.

This rearrangement joins TRBV5-4 to TRBJ2-7, with D perhaps matching TRBD2 (6 bases). Germline CDR1 reads SGHNT; CDR2 reads YYREEE (reference sequence). V was cut by 2 bases and J by 1 base, with 16 bases left in between. CDR3 length: 16 amino acids. CDR3 loop: CASSLTKLGGSYEQYF. The CDR3 bases are TGTGCCAGCAGCTTAACAAAGCTCGGGGGATCCTACGAGCAGTACTTC.

V gene TRBV7-3 combines with J gene TRBJ2-7, with D perhaps TRBD2 (5 bases). In germline, CDR1 is SGHTA, CDR2 FQGTGA. The CDR3 extends over 14 amino acids. V lost 2 bases and J lost 0, with 8 bases in between. CDR3 in amino acids: CASSLEGPSYEQYF. CDR3 nucleotide sequence: TGTGCCAGCAGCTTAGAGGGTCCCTCCTACGAGCAGTACTTC.

This chain's CDR3 is CASSGTSIETEQFF. CDR3 in DNA: TGTGCCAGCAGCGGGACTAGCATCGAGACTGAGCAGTTCTTC. This rearrangement joins TRBV6-2 or TRBV6-3 to TRBJ2-1; 9 nucleotides agree with TRBD2. The junction had 9 bases not matched to a gene; V was cut back by 6 bases and J by 9 bases. Germline CDR1 is MNHEY and CDR2 is SVGEGT. The CDR3 sequence is 14 residues long.

As concerns this clonotype: The junction departs from germline at one end; a sequencing error may be responsible. The chain joins TRBV9 to TRBJ1-2, with TRBD1 as a possible D gene (5 bases). The CDR3 is made up of 16 amino acids. The germline V gene encodes CDR1 SGDLS and CDR2 YYNGEE. The CDR3 bases are TGTGCCAGCAGCGTAGGGACGGGGGGAGCTAACTATCGCTACACCTTC. It specifies CASSVGTGGANYRYTF.

The chain carries TRBV5-7 and TRBJ2-1; no definite D call. TRBV5-7 is treated as an ORF (open reading frame) with a function not yet certain. The CDR3 contains 13 residues. Trimming removed 0 bases from V and 10 bases from J, with 11 bases in between. This CDR3 is CASSLGPAREQFF. The CDR3 DNA is TGTGCCAGCAGCTTGGGACCAGCCCGGGAGCAGTTCTTC.

This clonotype was picked up many times. The V gene is TRBV12-3 or TRBV12-4, the J gene TRBJ1-3; D call uncertain. V gave up 10 bases and J gave up 0 bases, with 16 bases separating them. The CDR3 is made up of 15 amino acids. The DNA of the CDR3 is TGTGCCACCGGATCGAGCCTACTCTCTGGAAACACCATATATTTT. As protein: CATGSSLLSGNTIYF.

A remark on this clonotype: As the CDR3 is not closed by the conserved phenylalanine or tryptophan, this likely results from a read error. The DNA is left out, because the CDR3 cannot be placed on it with certainty; the CDR3 is given as TCRdb lists it. The CDR3 sequence is CASSLRVNHPQDY. The chain joins TRBV7-9 to TRBJ1-5. The CDR3 region is 13 residues in length, termini included. From germline, CDR1 is SEHNR and CDR2 FQNEAQ (reference sequence).

J is TRBJ2-1 and V is TRBV9; D is uncertain. Trimming shortened V by 5 bases and J by 4 bases, and 16 bases separated the two germline ends. Germline CDR1 SGDLS, CDR2 YYNGEE. The CDR3 loop spans 15 amino acids. CDR3 DNA sequence: TGTGCCAGCAGACCCAATGAGGCACTTTACAATGAGCAGTTCTTC. This codes for CASRPNEALYNEQFF.